This T cell receptor (beta chain) was found in a study of neurological immune-mediated disorders (dated by TCRdb to the late 2010s). For the wider study: Among the approximately 35 multiple sclerosis patients, relapsing-remitting MS was present in around 31 and secondary progressive MS was present in 3. The study compared peripheral blood TCR-beta repertoires of HTLV-I-associated myelopathy (HAM/TSP) patients, multiple sclerosis patients and healthy controls using UMI-based sequencing. The approximately 110 TCR-beta libraries covered PBMC samples along with longitudinal samples, technical triplicates, and paired sorted CD4+ and CD8+ T-cell subsets. Of the approximately 66 subjects in the cohort, roughly 14 were HAM/TSP patients, about 34 were multiple sclerosis patients, and about 20 were healthy controls. Here is what the overall study found, with its caveats: TCR clonal expansion was greatest in HAM/TSP patients and smallest in MS patients, who ranked below even healthy controls. Phylogenetic analysis grouped repertoires from 18 of 34 MS patients into a cluster of related CDR3 sequences, suggesting a possible repertoire-level signature. No clinical or MRI features were associated with the MS cluster, and the authors said that larger cohorts are needed. No identical CDR3 amino acid sequences were found to be shared among expanded clones across subjects, suggesting that TCR-beta repertoires were private in all groups.

This clonotype was recorded at least ten times. Its antigen remains undetermined. Base-call qualities are not available, and no considerably larger clone is one nucleotide away. Libraries from unsorted PBMCs were made from 2 million PBMCs kept in RNAlater at -80 degrees C until RNA extraction. Multiple sclerosis patients were enrolled in a US clinical protocol evaluating disease progression by magnetic resonance imaging. Peripheral blood was subjected to Ficoll-Hypaque density gradient centrifugation to isolate PBMCs, which were then cryopreserved in liquid nitrogen. cDNA synthesis used template-switch 5'RACE with a primer carrying a 10-nucleotide random unique molecular identifier tagging each TCR transcript. Every sequencing run covered 15-18 subjects and yielded more than 180 million TCR-beta sequences. Total RNA was extracted with the RNeasy kit. The KAPA Real-time Library Amplification kit was used to amplify TCR-beta VDJ regions with primers for the TCR constant region and the 5'RACE anchor. Sample indexes and Illumina adaptors were added in a first PCR, and a second PCR then increased library yield. The roughly 650 bp TCR product was size-selected on a 2% E-gel SizeSelection system after Ampure bead purification. Before pooling, library quality was assessed on a Bioanalyzer, concentration was determined with Qubit, and library quantification was performed with the Kapa Library Quantification kit. An Illumina HiSeq 2500 sequenced the libraries paired-end 2 x 150 bp. To increase sequence diversity, about 25-30% phiX was spiked into each library pool. The published analysis was carried out like this. The quality-filtered reads were processed with the UMI-based MiGEC pipeline, whose error correction step removed more than 80% of the raw TCR sequences. IMGT germline references were used for aligning VDJ genes, and each clonotype was defined as a unique CDR3 amino acid sequence together with its V-J genes. VDJtools evaluated clonal expansion, Shannon diversity and CDR3 relatedness (CalcPairwiseDistances, ClusterSamples); CLCbio workbench built phylogenetic trees. Clones with at least 8 unique UMIs were defined as expanded, with this threshold being based on coefficient-of-variation modelling across technical triplicates. TCRdb passed the public sequencing reads through fastp at Q25 and MiXCR, retaining productive beta sequences. Each entry is one CDR3 protein sequence, shown with its most common DNA and genes. The V and J calls, along with clone size, are taken from TCRdb and not from the paper's own processing. In this sample the table shows roughly 27,000 distinct CDR3 sequences, almost 2.5% of which occur a single time. Roughly 2.1% of the sample lies in the top ten.

V is trimmed back by 5 bases and J by 10 bases, and the junction contains 14 bases that no gene match accounts for. The CDR3 sequence holds 16 residues, the cysteine and phenylalanine included. Just the 48-base CDR3 DNA is kept, in frame starting at base 1. The germline V gene (reference sequence) yields SEHNR for CDR1 and FQNEAQ for CDR2. The sample comprised PBMCs. This receptor was obtained from a woman aged 50 to 65 with multiple sclerosis. The receptor chain draws on TRBV7-9 and TRBJ1-6; TRBD1 agrees with 7 junctional bases. The CDR3 protein: CASSPQGRRGRSPLHF. The nucleotide sequence reads as follows: TGTGCCAGCAGCCCACAGGGGAGGAGGGGTCGATCACCCCTCCACTTT. The entire variable domain, with the stretches around the CDR3 drawn from the reference TRBV7-9 and TRBJ1-6 proteins, is DTGVSQNPRHKITKRGQNVTFRCDPISEHNRLYWYRQTLGQGPEFLTYFQNEAQLEKSRLLSDRFSAERPKGSFSTLEIQRTEQGDSAMYLCASSPQGRRGRSPLHFGNGTRLTVT.